The subject of this entry is one T cell receptor (beta chain). Its antigen is not known. This record belongs to a study of T cell responses to AZD1222 COVID-19 vaccine. The analysis combined second doses at about 4 or about 12 weeks. Germline CDR1 MNHEY, CDR2 SVGAGI. The CDR3 consists of 15 residues. The V and J ends lost 6 bases and 5 bases, in that order; junction bases with no gene match: 10. Broader study findings: Spike-specific TCR breadth rose after two AZD1222 doses, and depth rose as well. Vaccine-associated CD4 TCRs spanned spike, dominant at 160-218 and 743-854.

The method was immunoSEQ multiplex PCR; TCRdb's version includes in-frame clones alone and lacks a portion of them. The data contain about 180,000 clones, more than 75% of them seen just once; the ten biggest clones take up 25% to 30%. The input for sequencing was peripheral blood, taken 28 days after the second AZD1222 dose. V is TRBV6-5 and J is TRBJ2-3; 8 bases agree with TRBD2. The origin of this receptor is an adult who received the AZD1222 COVID-19 vaccine. In DNA, the CDR3 is TGTGCCAGCAGCCCCGGACTAGCAGGGGTAGATACGCAGTATTTT. This codes for CASSPGLAGVDTQYF.